This T cell receptor (beta chain) is drawn from a study of blood T cell repertoires in COVID-19. Study as a whole: Material from acute and convalescent COVID-19 was sourced from the United States, Italy and Spain.

Original data processing: The authors estimated nucleated cell counts from reference gene primer amplification. TCRdb keeps only in-frame clones here, not all; method: immunoSEQ multiplex PCR. D and trimming come from the DNA, and the V and J calls and clone size come from that table. The table lists roughly 35,000 clones, just under 80% of them singletons. This CDR3 is built from 14 residues. The germline gives CDR1 SNHLY, CDR2 FYNNEI. The V end lost 8 bases, the J end lost 4 bases, and 12 bases lay between the germline ends. The source is a man at least 80 years old with acute or convalescent COVID-19. The chain carries TRBV2 and TRBJ2-6; D might be TRBD1 (5 bases). The sample comprised peripheral blood. The CDR3 here is CASARVAGANVLTF. The CDR3, as DNA: TGTGCCAGCGCCAGGGTTGCAGGGGCCAACGTCCTGACTTTC.